This is a list of T cell receptor beta chains from one sample in a study of blood T cell repertoires in COVID-19. Only in-frame clones appear in the TCRdb table, and some are missing; sequencing was by immunoSEQ multiplex PCR. The table has about 180,000 clones, about 85% seen once; the top ten hold less than 3.5%. The specimen was peripheral blood. The receptor source for this set is a woman under 40 with active or convalescent COVID-19. CDR3s include the opening cysteine and the closing phenylalanine or tryptophan. The D gene is left open where the match is weak. Expanded clones are given a class, and other clones once, few, many or no size at all.

TRBV14	-	-	TRBJ2-2	CASSFRRGLNTGELFF	TGTGCCAGCAGCTTCAGGCGGGGGCTGAACACCGGGGAGCTGTTTTTT
TRBV5-4	-	TRBD1	TRBJ1-5	CASSVQGAHQPQHF	TGTGCCAGCAGCGTTCAGGGGGCACATCAGCCCCAGCATTTT
TRBV28	once	-	TRBJ2-7	CASLSGPTRYEQYF	TGTGCCAGCTTAAGCGGGCCAACCCGGTACGAGCAGTACTTC
TRBV28	-	TRBD1	TRBJ1-1	CASSLGQANTEAFF	TGTGCCAGCAGTCTGGGACAGGCGAACACTGAAGCTTTCTTT
TRBV2	-	TRBD1	TRBJ1-1	CASGTDGNTEAFF	TGTGCCAGCGGGACAGACGGGAACACTGAAGCTTTCTTT
TRBV5-4	-	-	TRBJ1-1	CASSLRDIEAFF	TGTGCCAGCAGTCTCCGGGACATTGAAGCTTTCTTT
TRBV4-1	-	TRBD2	TRBJ2-7	CASSQVAGDIYEQYF	TGCGCCAGCAGCCAAGTAGCGGGGGATATCTACGAGCAGTACTTC
TRBV13	-	TRBD1	TRBJ2-7	CASSARQGTGAYEQYF	TGTGCCAGCAGCGCCCGTCAAGGGACAGGGGCCTACGAGCAGTACTTC
TRBV6-5	-	-	TRBJ1-1	CGAGWGTEAFF	TGTGGGGCGGGTTGGGGAACTGAAGCTTTCTTT
TRBV18	-	-	TRBJ2-7	CASSRGGEQYF	TGTGCCAGCTCACGAGGGGGCGAGCAGTACTTC
TRBV10-3	few	-	TRBJ1-5	CAISVGGNSNQPQHF	TGTGCCATCAGTGTGGGGGGTAATAGCAATCAGCCCCAGCATTTT
TRBV5-4	once	TRBD2	TRBJ2-1	CASSSGTGSYNEQFF	TGTGCCAGCAGCAGCGGGACGGGGTCCTACAATGAGCAGTTCTTC
TRBV10-3	-	TRBD1	TRBJ1-2	CAISETWVSGGPNYGYTF	TGTGCCATCAGTGAAACGTGGGTGTCAGGGGGCCCTAACTATGGCTACACCTTC
TRBV5-1	-	TRBD1	TRBJ2-1	CASSDTGGSYNEQFF	TGCGCCAGCAGCGACACAGGGGGCTCCTACAATGAGCAGTTCTTC
TRBV19	-	-	TRBJ1-3	CASTFNGNPGNTIYF	TGTGCCAGTACCTTCAACGGGAATCCTGGAAACACCATATATTTT
TRBV2	-	TRBD2	TRBJ2-1	CASSDSREGLYNEQFF	TGTGCCAGCAGTGACTCGCGGGAGGGCCTCTACAATGAGCAGTTCTTC
TRBV5-4	-	TRBD1	TRBJ1-2	CASSLDRGQSGYTF	TGTGCCAGCAGCTTGGACAGGGGGCAATCGGGCTACACCTTC
TRBV10-2	-	-	TRBJ2-2	CATKPDSATGELFF	TGCGCCACGAAACCCGACAGCGCCACCGGGGAGCTGTTTTTT